The entry that follows covers one T cell receptor (beta chain) sequence. These data belong to a study of shared clonotypes between healthy human individuals. The germline V gene has CDR1 MNHNS and CDR2 SASEGT. The ends were cut back, 1 base at V and 4 bases at J, with 5 bases in the middle. This CDR3 region has 13 residues. Assay: immunoSEQ multiplex PCR; the TCRdb copy retains only in-frame clones and omits some. The sample carries approximately 2,300,000 clones, 85% to 95% recorded once. The origin of this receptor is a man between 18 and 29 years old in good health. Some clones in this sample may be carry-over from other donors' samples. The chain recombines TRBV6-1 with TRBJ1-5; D remains ambiguous. Sequenced sample: naive CD4+ T cells from PBMCs. Subset: CD45RA+ positively selected. CDR3 amino acids: CASSEVENQPQHF. The CDR3 DNA sequence: TGTGCCAGCAGTGAAGTTGAGAATCAGCCCCAGCATTTT.